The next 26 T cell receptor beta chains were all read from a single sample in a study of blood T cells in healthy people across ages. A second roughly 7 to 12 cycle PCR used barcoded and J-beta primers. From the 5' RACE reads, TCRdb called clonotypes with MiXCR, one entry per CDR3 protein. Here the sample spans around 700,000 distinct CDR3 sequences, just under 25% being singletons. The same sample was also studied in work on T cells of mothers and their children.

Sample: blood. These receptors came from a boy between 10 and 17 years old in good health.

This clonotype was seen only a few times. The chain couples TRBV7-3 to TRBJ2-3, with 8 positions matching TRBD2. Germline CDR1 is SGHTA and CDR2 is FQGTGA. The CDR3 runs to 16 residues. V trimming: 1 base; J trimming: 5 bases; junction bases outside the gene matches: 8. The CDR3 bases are TGTGCCAGCAGCTTAAGAATCGGGGCGGGAGGAGATACGCAGTATTTT. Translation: CASSLRIGAGGDTQYF. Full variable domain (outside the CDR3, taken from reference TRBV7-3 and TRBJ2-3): GAGVSQTPSNKVTEKGKYVELRCDPISGHTALYWYRQSLGQGPEFLIYFQGTGAADDSGLPNDRFFAVRPEGSVSTLKIQRTERGDSAVYLCASSLRIGAGGDTQYFGPGTRLTVL.

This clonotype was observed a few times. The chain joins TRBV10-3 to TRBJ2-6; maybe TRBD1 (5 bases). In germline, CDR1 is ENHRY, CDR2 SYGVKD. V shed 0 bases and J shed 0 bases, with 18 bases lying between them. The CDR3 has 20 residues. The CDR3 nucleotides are TGTGCCATCAGTGAGTCGATAATTCTACAGGCGAGCTCTGGGGCCAACGTCCTGACTTTC. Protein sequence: CAISESIILQASSGANVLTF.

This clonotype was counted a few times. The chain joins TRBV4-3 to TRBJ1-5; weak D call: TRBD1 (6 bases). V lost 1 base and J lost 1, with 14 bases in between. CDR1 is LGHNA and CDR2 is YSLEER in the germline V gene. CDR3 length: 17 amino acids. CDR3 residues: CASSQVRGEVSNQPQHF. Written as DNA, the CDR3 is TGCGCCAGCAGCCAAGTGAGGGGGGAGGTGAGCAATCAGCCCCAGCATTTT.

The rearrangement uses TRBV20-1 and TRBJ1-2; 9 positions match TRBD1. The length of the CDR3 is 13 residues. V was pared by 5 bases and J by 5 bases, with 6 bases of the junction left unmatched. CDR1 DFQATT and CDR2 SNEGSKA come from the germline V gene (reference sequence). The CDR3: CSADPGQGYGYTF. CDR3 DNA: TGCAGTGCTGACCCGGGACAGGGTTATGGCTACACCTTC.

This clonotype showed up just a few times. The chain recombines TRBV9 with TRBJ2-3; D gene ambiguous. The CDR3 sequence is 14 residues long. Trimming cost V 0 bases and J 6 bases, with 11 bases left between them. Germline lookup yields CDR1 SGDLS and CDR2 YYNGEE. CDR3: CASSVAVGLDTQYF. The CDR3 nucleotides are TGTGCCAGCAGCGTAGCGGTCGGATTGGATACGCAGTATTTT. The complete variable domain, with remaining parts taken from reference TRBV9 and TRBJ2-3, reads DSGVTQTPKHLITATGQRVTLRCSPRSGDLSVYWYQQSLDQGLQFLIQYYNGEERAKGNILERFSAQQFPDLHSELNLSSLELGDSALYFCASSVAVGLDTQYFGPGTRLTVL.

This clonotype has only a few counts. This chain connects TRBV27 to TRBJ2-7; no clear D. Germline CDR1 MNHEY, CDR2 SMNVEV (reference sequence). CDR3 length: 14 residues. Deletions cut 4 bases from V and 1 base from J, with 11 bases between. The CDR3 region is CASSSLAESYEQYF. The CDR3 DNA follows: TGTGCCAGCAGTTCTCTCGCGGAGTCCTACGAGCAGTACTTC.

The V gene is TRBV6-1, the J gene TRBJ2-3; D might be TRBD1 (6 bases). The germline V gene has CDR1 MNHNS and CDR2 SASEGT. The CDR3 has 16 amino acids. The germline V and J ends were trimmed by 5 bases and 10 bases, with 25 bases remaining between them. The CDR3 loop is CASSTRTDAHPVAQYF. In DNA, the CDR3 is TGTGCCAGCAGTACCAGGACAGACGCCCACCCAGTGGCGCAGTATTTT.

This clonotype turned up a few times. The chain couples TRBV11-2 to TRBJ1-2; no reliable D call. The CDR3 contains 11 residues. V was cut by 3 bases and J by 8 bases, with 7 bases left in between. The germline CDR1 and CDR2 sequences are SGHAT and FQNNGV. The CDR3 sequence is CASSFREGYTF. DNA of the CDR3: TGTGCCAGCAGCTTTCGTGAGGGCTACACCTTC.

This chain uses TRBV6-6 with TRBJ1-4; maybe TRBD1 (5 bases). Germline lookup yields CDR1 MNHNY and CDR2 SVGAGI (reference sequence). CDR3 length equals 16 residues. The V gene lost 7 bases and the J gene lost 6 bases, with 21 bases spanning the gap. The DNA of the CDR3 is TGTGCCAGCACTCGAAACCTAAGGGGTCGGGATGAAAAACTGTTTTTT. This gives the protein CASTRNLRGRDEKLFF.

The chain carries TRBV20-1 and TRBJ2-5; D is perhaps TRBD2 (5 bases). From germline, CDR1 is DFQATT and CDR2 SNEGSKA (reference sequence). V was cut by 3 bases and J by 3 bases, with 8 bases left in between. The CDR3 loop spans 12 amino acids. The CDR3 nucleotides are TGCAGTGCTAGGGGGAGTGAAGAGACCCAGTACTTC. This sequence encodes CSARGSEETQYF.

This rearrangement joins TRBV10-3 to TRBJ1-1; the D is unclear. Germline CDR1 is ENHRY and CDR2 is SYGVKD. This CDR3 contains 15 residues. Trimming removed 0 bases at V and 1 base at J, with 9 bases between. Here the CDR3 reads CAISESSYGNTEAFF. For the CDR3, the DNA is TGTGCCATCAGTGAGTCTAGCTATGGGAACACTGAAGCTTTCTTT.

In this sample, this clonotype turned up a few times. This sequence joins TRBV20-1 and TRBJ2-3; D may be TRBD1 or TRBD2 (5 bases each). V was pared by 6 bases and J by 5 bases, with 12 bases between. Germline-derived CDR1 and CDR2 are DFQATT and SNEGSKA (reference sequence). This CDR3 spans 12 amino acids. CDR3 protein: CSAGDQLDTQYF. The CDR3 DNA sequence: TGCAGTGCAGGGGACCAATTAGATACGCAGTATTTT.

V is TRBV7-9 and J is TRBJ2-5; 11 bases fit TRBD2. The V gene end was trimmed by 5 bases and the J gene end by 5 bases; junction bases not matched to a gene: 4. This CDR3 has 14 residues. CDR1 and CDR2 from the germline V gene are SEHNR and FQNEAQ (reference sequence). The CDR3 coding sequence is TGTGCCAGCAGCGTCTCTAGCGGGGGGGAGACCCAGTACTTC. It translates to CASSVSSGGETQYF.

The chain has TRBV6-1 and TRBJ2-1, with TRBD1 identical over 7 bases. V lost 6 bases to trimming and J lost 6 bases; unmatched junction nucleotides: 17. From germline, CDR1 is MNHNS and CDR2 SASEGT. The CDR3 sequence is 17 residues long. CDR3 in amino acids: CASRTRDSDIPFNEQFF. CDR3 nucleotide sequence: TGTGCCAGCAGAACCAGGGACAGCGATATCCCATTCAATGAGCAGTTCTTC.

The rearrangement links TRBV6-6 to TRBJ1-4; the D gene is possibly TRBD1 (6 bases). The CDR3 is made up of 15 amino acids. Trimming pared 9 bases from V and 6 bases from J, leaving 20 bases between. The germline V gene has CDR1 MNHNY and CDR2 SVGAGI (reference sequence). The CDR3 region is CASSMGAGKDEKLFF. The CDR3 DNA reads TGTGCCAGTTCGATGGGGGCAGGGAAGGATGAAAAACTGTTTTTT.

CDR3 sequence: CSVEDGGSWGYTF. In nucleotides, the CDR3 is TGCAGCGTTGAAGATGGGGGGTCTTGGGGCTACACCTTC. The chain uses TRBV29-1 and TRBJ1-2; possible D gene TRBD1, 5 bases. V was shortened by 0 bases and J by 8 bases, with 13 bases between the two germline ends. CDR1 is SQVTM, CDR2 ANQGSEA, per germline. This CDR3 is 13 amino acids long.

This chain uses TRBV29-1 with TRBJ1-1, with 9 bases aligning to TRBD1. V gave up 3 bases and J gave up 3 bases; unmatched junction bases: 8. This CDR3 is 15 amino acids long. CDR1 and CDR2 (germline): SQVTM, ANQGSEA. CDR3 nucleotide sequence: TGCAGCGTTGACTTAACAGGGGGCGCGGACACTGAAGCTTTCTTT. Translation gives CSVDLTGGADTEAFF.

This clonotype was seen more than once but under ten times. The CDR3 is CASSLEAALGGNEQFF. For the CDR3, the DNA is TGTGCCAGCAGCTTAGAAGCCGCTCTTGGGGGCAATGAGCAGTTCTTC. V usage is TRBV7-2 and J usage is TRBJ2-1; D possibly matches TRBD1 or TRBD2 (5 bases each). From germline, CDR1 is SGHTA and CDR2 FQGNSA. V was cut by 1 base and J by 6 bases, with 16 bases left in between. There are 16 residues in the CDR3.

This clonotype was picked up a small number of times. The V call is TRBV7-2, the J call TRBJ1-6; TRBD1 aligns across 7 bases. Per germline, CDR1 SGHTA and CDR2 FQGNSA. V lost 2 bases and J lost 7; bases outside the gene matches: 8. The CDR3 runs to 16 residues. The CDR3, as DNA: TGTGCCAGCAGCTTATGGCCCGGGGACAGCAATTCACCCCTCCACTTT. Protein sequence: CASSLWPGDSNSPLHF. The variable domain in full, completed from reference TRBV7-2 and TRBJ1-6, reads GAGVSQSPSNKVTEKGKDVELRCDPISGHTALYWYRQSLGQGLEFLIYFQGNSAPDKSGLPSDRFSAERTGGSVSTLTIQRTQQEDSAVYLCASSLWPGDSNSPLHFGNGTRLTVT.

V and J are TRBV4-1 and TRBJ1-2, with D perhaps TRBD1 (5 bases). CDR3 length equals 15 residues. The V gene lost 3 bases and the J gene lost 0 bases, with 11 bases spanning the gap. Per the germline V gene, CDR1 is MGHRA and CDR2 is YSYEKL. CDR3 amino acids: CASSHGGGTNYGYTF. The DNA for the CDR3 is TGCGCCAGCAGCCATGGTGGGGGGACTAACTATGGCTACACCTTC.

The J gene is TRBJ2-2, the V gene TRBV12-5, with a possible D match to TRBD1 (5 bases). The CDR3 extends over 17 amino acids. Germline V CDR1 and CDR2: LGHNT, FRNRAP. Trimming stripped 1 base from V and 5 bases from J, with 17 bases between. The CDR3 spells CASGLDRNYGKTGELFF. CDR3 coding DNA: TGTGCTAGTGGTTTGGACAGGAATTATGGTAAAACCGGGGAGCTGTTTTTT.

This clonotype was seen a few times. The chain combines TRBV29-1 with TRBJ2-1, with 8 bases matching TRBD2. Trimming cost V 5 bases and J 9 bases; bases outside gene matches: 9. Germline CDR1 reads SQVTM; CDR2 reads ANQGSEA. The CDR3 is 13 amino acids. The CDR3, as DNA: TGCAGCGTTCTGGCGGGGGGCGGTACTGAGCAGTTCTTC. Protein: CSVLAGGGTEQFF.

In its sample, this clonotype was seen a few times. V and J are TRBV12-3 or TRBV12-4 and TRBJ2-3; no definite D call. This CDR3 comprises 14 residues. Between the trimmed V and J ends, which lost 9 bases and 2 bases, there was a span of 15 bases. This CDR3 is CASRPGLSTDTQYF. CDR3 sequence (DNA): TGTGCCAGTAGACCGGGCCTTTCCACAGATACGCAGTATTTT.

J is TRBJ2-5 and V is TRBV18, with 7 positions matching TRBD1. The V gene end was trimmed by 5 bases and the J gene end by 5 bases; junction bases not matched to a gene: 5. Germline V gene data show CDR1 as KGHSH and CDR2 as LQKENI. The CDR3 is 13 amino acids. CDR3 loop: CASSGQVSETQYF. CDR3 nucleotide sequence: TGTGCCAGCTCAGGACAGGTATCGGAGACCCAGTACTTC.

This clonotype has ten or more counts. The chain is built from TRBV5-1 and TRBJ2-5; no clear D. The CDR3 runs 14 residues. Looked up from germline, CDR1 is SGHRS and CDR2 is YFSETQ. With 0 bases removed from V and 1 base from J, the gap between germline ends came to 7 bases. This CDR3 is CASSLGYGQETQYF. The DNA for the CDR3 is TGCGCCAGCAGCTTGGGTTACGGCCAAGAGACCCAGTACTTC.

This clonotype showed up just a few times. The chain's CDR3 is CASSPDIETQYF. CDR3 nucleotide sequence: TGTGCCAGCTCACCAGATATCGAGACCCAGTACTTC. This chain joins TRBV18 and TRBJ2-5; D unclear. Trimming took off 2 bases at V and 5 bases at J, with 6 bases between the two ends. This CDR3 contains 12 residues. The V gene's germline CDR1 is KGHSH and CDR2 LQKENI.